This entry lists 19 T cell receptor beta chains sequenced from one sample in a study of CD8 T cells in ankylosing spondylitis. No antigen is known for these receptors. TCRdb reanalysed the 5' RACE reads using MiXCR and keeps one entry per CDR3 protein. The sample includes roughly 700,000 distinct CDR3 sequences, 15% to 20% of them seen just once. Study outcomes and limitations: Apparently characteristic of ankylosing spondylitis blood was a TCR beta motif (about eight highly homologous variants).

Sequencing was done on a sample of blood, either unsorted or a sorted T cell fraction (not recorded which). The receptors stem from a male donor with ankylosing spondylitis.

This chain uses TRBV4-1 with TRBJ1-3; the D gene is possibly TRBD1 (6 bases). Germline-derived CDR1 and CDR2 are MGHRA and YSYEKL. The V and J ends lost 1 base and 0 bases respectively, with 10 bases between them. This CDR3 is built from 16 residues. CDR3 residues: CASSQGNRASGNTIYF. CDR3 in DNA: TGCGCCAGCAGCCAAGGCAACAGGGCCTCTGGAAACACCATATATTTT.

The chain joins TRBV29-1 to TRBJ2-1; 8 bases agree with TRBD1. Germline V gives CDR1 SQVTM, CDR2 ANQGSEA. The CDR3 is 15 amino acids. V lost 1 base to trimming and J lost 6 bases; unmatched junction nucleotides: 8. In nucleotides, the CDR3 is TGCAGCGTTGAAGTTCCCGGACAGGGTTTCAATGAGCAGTTCTTC. Translation: CSVEVPGQGFNEQFF.

This clonotype came up a few times. V is TRBV27 and J is TRBJ1-1, with D uncertain. The CDR3 has 13 amino acids. Germline V CDR1 and CDR2: MNHEY, SMNVEV (reference sequence). V lost 4 bases and J lost 9, with 15 bases in between. The CDR3 nucleotides are TGTGCCAGCAGTTCCTGGACGGGGATCAAAGCTTTCTTT. Amino acids: CASSSWTGIKAFF.

V gene TRBV7-9 combines with J gene TRBJ1-2; no firm D call. The germline CDR1 and CDR2 sequences are SEHNR and FQNEAQ (reference sequence). CDR3 length: 16 residues. V was pared by 5 bases and J by 5 bases, with 21 bases between. The CDR3 DNA follows: TGTGCCAGCAGCGGGGTCCCCCAGCTACCGGGGTATGGCTACACCTTC. Its protein product is CASSGVPQLPGYGYTF. The full variable domain, with the rest looked up from reference TRBV7-9 and TRBJ1-2, is DTGVSQNPRHKITKRGQNVTFRCDPISEHNRLYWYRQTLGQGPEFLTYFQNEAQLEKSRLLSDRFSAERPKGSFSTLEIQRTEQGDSAMYLCASSGVPQLPGYGYTFGSGTRLTVV.

The chain joins TRBV18 to TRBJ2-5; 10 nucleotides match TRBD1. The V segment lost 6 bases and the J segment 5 bases; nucleotides outside the gene matches: 6. The CDR3 runs to 14 residues. The germline gives CDR1 KGHSH, CDR2 LQKENI. CDR3 sequence reads: CASSRDRGPETQYF. The CDR3 region has the DNA TGTGCCAGCTCTCGCGACAGGGGGCCGGAGACCCAGTACTTC. The entire variable domain, with the rest obtained from reference TRBV18 and TRBJ2-5, is as follows: NAGVMQNPRHLVRRRGQEARLRCSPMKGHSHVYWYRQLPEEGLKFMVYLQKENIIDESGMPKERFSAEFPKEGPSILRIQQVVRGDSAAYFCASSRDRGPETQYFGPGTRLLVL.

This clonotype was seen only a few times. V and J are TRBV7-2 and TRBJ1-1; D call uncertain. Germline values: CDR1 SGHTA, CDR2 FQGNSA. The CDR3 is made up of 15 amino acids. V lost 5 bases and J lost 0, with 13 bases in between. The CDR3 region is CASSPQMIMNTEAFF. In nucleotides, the CDR3 is TGTGCCAGCAGCCCGCAGATGATCATGAACACTGAAGCTTTCTTT.

Only a few counts were recorded for this clonotype. The V gene is TRBV27, the J gene TRBJ2-2, with 9 bases identical to TRBD2. The germline V gene encodes CDR1 MNHEY and CDR2 SMNVEV (reference sequence). The CDR3 extends over 17 amino acids. Trimming removed 5 bases from V and 4 bases from J; junction bases left unmatched: 11. The CDR3 region has the DNA TGTGCCAGCAGTCCCGGGGTCCTAGCGGGACTCACCGGGGAGCTGTTTTTT. Amino acid sequence: CASSPGVLAGLTGELFF.

This clonotype was observed many times. The chain uses TRBV3-1 and TRBJ1-1, with D possibly TRBD1 on 6 matching bases. Germline V CDR1 and CDR2: LGHDT, YNNKEL (reference sequence). The CDR3 is 14 residues long. The V and J ends lost 4 bases and 2 bases respectively, with 11 bases between them. The CDR3 loop is CASSRWGPNTEAFF. CDR3 DNA: TGTGCCAGCAGCCGTTGGGGGCCAAACACTGAAGCTTTCTTT.

J is TRBJ2-1 and V is TRBV24-1, with D possibly being TRBD1 (6 bases). The CDR3 is made up of 16 amino acids. Germline CDR1 and CDR2: KGHDR and SFDVKD. The germline V and J ends were trimmed by 6 bases and 7 bases, with 21 bases remaining between them. The CDR3 region is CATSTPEGVVRNEQFF. CDR3 bases: TGTGCCACCAGTACCCCCGAGGGGGTAGTCAGGAATGAGCAGTTCTTC.

In its sample, this clonotype was seen a few times. The chain links TRBV6-2 or TRBV6-3 to TRBJ2-1; the match to TRBD2 covers 7 bases. CDR1 is MNHEY, CDR2 SVGEGT, per germline. This CDR3 comprises 16 residues. V lost 5 bases and J lost 0; bases outside the gene matches: 7. CDR3 nucleotide sequence: TGTGCCAGCAGTACCCTAGCGGTCAGCTCCTACAATGAGCAGTTCTTC. Its translation: CASSTLAVSSYNEQFF.

Many counts were recorded for this clonotype. The gene calls are TRBV4-1 and TRBJ1-3; no definite D call. V was pared by 7 bases and J by 11 bases, with 24 bases between. Germline-derived CDR1 and CDR2 are MGHRA and YSYEKL. This CDR3 has 15 amino acids. CDR3 sequence (DNA): TGCGCCAGCAAGCCTATCGTTGACGCCCGGTTCGCCATATATTTT. This codes for CASKPIVDARFAIYF.

Only a few counts were recorded for this clonotype. Because the CDR3's place on the DNA is in doubt, the DNA is left out and the CDR3 is given as listed by TCRdb. V and J are TRBV21-1 and TRBJ2-6; TRBD1, the D gene given by the table, was not confirmed from the DNA. TRBV21-1 is an annotated pseudogene. The CDR3 spans 17 residues, counting both ends. The CDR3: CASSKVGQGSGANVLTF.

The genes are TRBV11-2 and TRBJ1-6, with D perhaps TRBD1 (6 bases). Per the germline V gene, CDR1 is SGHAT and CDR2 is FQNNGV. This CDR3 contains 14 residues. Trimming shortened V by 5 bases and J by 7 bases, and 12 bases separated the two germline ends. The CDR3 loop is CASSTRTENSPLHF. CDR3 DNA sequence: TGTGCCAGCAGCACCCGGACAGAGAATTCACCCCTCCACTTT.

This clonotype was detected ten times or more. V and J are TRBV20-1 and TRBJ2-7; 8 nucleotides line up with TRBD2. V dropped 0 bases and J dropped 3; count of bases not matched to a gene: 19. From germline, CDR1 is DFQATT and CDR2 SNEGSKA (reference sequence). This CDR3 spans 19 amino acids. CDR3 sequence: CSARDRNEAGAPRGYEQYF. CDR3 nucleotides: TGCAGTGCTAGAGATCGTAACGAAGCGGGGGCTCCCAGAGGCTACGAGCAGTACTTC.

The CDR3 loop reads CASSLHRDSSYEQYF. The CDR3 region has the DNA TGTGCCAGCAGCTTACACAGGGACAGCTCCTACGAGCAGTACTTC. The rearrangement links TRBV7-8 to TRBJ2-7; 7 bases are a match to TRBD1. Germline V lookup: CDR1 SGHVS, CDR2 FQNEAQ. The CDR3 sequence is 15 residues long. V trimming: 2 bases; J trimming: 0 bases; junction bases outside the gene matches: 4.

In its sample, this clonotype was seen many times. The rearrangement uses TRBV12-3 or TRBV12-4 and TRBJ1-4, with TRBD1 identical over 7 bases. The CDR3 runs to 16 residues. V lost 4 bases and J lost 2; bases outside the gene matches: 7. The CDR3 DNA reads TGTGCCAGCAGTTCCCGACAGGGTGGGACTAATGAAAAACTGTTTTTT. Encoded protein: CASSSRQGGTNEKLFF.

CDR3 nucleotides: TGTGCCAGCAGCCTGTCTCGGGTGGCCAAAAACATTCAGTACTTC. This gives the protein CASSLSRVAKNIQYF. J is TRBJ2-4 and V is TRBV7-2; D uncertain. The CDR3 is made up of 15 amino acids. Germline CDR1 and CDR2: SGHTA and FQGNSA. The ends were cut back, 5 bases at V and 1 base at J, with 12 bases in the middle.

This clonotype was observed a few times. This sequence joins TRBV12-3 or TRBV12-4 and TRBJ2-1; D is unresolved. This CDR3 has 13 amino acids. Trimming shortened V by 6 bases and J by 7 bases, and 13 bases separated the two germline ends. CDR3: CASRLTPTNEQFF. CDR3 bases: TGTGCCAGCAGATTGACACCTACGAATGAGCAGTTCTTC.

The chain employs TRBV29-1 and TRBJ2-7; D gene uncertain. Trimming removed 1 base from V and 6 bases from J, with 10 bases in between. Per the germline V gene, CDR1 is SQVTM and CDR2 is ANQGSEA. This CDR3 region has 12 residues. The CDR3 nucleotides read TGCAGCGTTGAAGGGGCCATAGGCGAGCAGTACTTC. This sequence encodes CSVEGAIGEQYF.